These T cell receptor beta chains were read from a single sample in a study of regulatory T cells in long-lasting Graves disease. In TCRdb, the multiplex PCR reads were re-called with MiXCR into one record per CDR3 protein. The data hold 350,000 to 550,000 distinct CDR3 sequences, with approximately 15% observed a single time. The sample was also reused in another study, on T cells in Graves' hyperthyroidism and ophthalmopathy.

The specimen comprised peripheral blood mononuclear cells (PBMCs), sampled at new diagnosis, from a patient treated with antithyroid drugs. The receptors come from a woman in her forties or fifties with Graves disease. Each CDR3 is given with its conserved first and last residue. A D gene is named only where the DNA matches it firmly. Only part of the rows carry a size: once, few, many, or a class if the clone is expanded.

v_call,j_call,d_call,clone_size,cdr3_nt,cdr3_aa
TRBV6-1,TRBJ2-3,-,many,TGTGCCAGCCCCGGGGTGGCGACAGATACGCAGTATTTT,CASPGVATDTQYF
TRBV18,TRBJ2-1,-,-,TGTGCCAGCTCACCAGCGCGGACGGGAGTTTACAATGAGCAGTTCTTC,CASSPARTGVYNEQFF
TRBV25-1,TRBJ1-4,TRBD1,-,TGTGCCAGCAGTGAAACAGGGAGGACAGGGGAAAAACTGTTTTTT,CASSETGRTGEKLFF
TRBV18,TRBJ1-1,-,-,TGTGCCAGCCTTAAGGAGGAGAACACTGAAGCTTTCTTT,CASLKEENTEAFF
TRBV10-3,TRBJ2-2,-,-,TGTGCCATCAGTGAGAGGGGGAAAACCGGGGAGCTGTTTTTT,CAISERGKTGELFF
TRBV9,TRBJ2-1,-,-,TGTGCCAGCAGCTCGTCGGGCGGGTTGGGAAATGAGCAGTTCTTC,CASSSSGGLGNEQFF
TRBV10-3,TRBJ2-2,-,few,TGTGCCATCAGTGTCTACACCGGGGAGCTGTTTTTT,CAISVYTGELFF
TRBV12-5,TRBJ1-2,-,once,TGTGCTAGTGGTTTGTCTACGCGGGGCTACACCTTC,CASGLSTRGYTF
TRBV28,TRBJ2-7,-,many,TGTGCCAGCAGTTTAATCCGCGGGAACCCCTACGAGCAGTACTTC,CASSLIRGNPYEQYF
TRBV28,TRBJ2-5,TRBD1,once,TGTGTCAGCAGTTATCCCCTACAGGGGGAGAGCGAGACCCAGCACTTC,CVSSYPLQGESETQHF
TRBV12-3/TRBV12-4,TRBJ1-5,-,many,TGTGCCAGCAGTTTTGGGGGGGCTTTAAGCAATCAGCCCCAGCATTTT,CASSFGGALSNQPQHF
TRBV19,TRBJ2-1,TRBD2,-,TGTGCCAGTAGTATAGGCGGACTAGCGCTCTACAATGAGCAGTTCTTC,CASSIGGLALYNEQFF
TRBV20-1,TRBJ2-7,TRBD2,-,TGCAGTGCTAAAGGACTAGCGGGAGAAGACGAGCAGTACTTC,CSAKGLAGEDEQYF
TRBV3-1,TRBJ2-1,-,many,TGTGCCAGCAGCCAAGAGGGGTACAGGGTATCCTACAATGAGCAGTTCTTC,CASSQEGYRVSYNEQFF
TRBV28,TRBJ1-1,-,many,TGTGCCAGCGGAACGGGGCGGCACACTGAAGCTTTCTTT,CASGTGRHTEAFF
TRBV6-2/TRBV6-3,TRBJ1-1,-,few,TGTGCCAGCAGTGAGGTAGGCACTGAAGCTTTCTTT,CASSEVGTEAFF
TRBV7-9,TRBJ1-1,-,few,TGTGCCAGCAGCTTAGATTTTTTTTCGGGGACGTCTGAAGCTTTCTTT,CASSLDFFSGTSEAFF
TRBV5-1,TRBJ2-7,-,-,TGCGCCAGCAGCTTGGGAGCGAGGTACGAGCAGTACTTC,CASSLGARYEQYF
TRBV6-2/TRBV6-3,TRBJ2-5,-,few,TGTGCCAGCAGTGAAGCTGGGAGTAAGGAGACCCAGTACTTC,CASSEAGSKETQYF
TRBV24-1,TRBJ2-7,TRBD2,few,TGTGCCACCAGTGATCCTAGCGGGGGCTACGAGCAGTACTTC,CATSDPSGGYEQYF
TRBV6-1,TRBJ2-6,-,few,TGTGCCAGCAGGCTGACAGGAGAAGGGGCCAACGTCCTGACTTTC,CASRLTGEGANVLTF
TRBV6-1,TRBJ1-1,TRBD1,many,TGTGCCAGCACCAGACAGGGTCGGACTGAAGCTTTCTTT,CASTRQGRTEAFF
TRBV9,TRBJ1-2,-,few,TGTGCCAGCAGCGAAGGAGAGAACTATGGCTACACCTTC,CASSEGENYGYTF
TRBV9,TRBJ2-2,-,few,TGTGCCAGCAGCCAAGGGGGAGGGAGGAACACCGGGGAGCTGTTTTTT,CASSQGGGRNTGELFF
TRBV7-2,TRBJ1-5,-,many,TGTGCCAGCAGCTTAGACCCCGGGGAGCCCCAGCATTTT,CASSLDPGEPQHF
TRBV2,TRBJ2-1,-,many,TGTGCCAGCAGCTACCCGGTAGATGAGCAGTTCTTC,CASSYPVDEQFF
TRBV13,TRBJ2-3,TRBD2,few,TGTGCCAGCAGCCGAGGACTAGCGGACCTCACAGATACGCAGTATTTT,CASSRGLADLTDTQYF
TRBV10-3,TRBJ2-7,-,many,TGTGCCATCAGCGCCGGGGGCCGGGACGAGCAGTACTTC,CAISAGGRDEQYF
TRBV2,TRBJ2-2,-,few,TGTGCCAGCAAAAGGGATAATTCGAACACCGGGGAGCTGTTTTTT,CASKRDNSNTGELFF
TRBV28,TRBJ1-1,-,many,TGTGCCAGCACCGGACCGCTTGAAGCTTTCTTT,CASTGPLEAFF
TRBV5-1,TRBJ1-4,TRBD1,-,TGCGCCAGCAGCTCGGGACAGGGAATGACGGAACTGTTTTTT,CASSSGQGMTELFF
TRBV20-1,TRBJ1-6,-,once,TGCAGTGCCCGGACAGAGGGTTCACCCCTCCACTTT,CSARTEGSPLHF
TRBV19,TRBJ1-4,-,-,TGTGCCAGTAGTAGAGGACCTGAAAAACTGTTTTTT,CASSRGPEKLFF
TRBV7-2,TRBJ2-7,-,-,TGTGCCAGCAGCTTAACCGCCACAGGGTACGAGCAGTACTTC,CASSLTATGYEQYF
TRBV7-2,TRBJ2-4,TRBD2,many,TGTGCCAGCAGTTCGGGACTAGCGGGAGTTGACATTCAGTACTTC,CASSSGLAGVDIQYF
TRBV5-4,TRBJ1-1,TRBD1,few,TGTGCCAGCAGAAGACAGGGGGCGGAGGACACTGAAGCTTTCTTT,CASRRQGAEDTEAFF
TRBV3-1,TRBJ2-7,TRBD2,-,TGTGCCAGCAGCCAGGGACTAGCGGCGAGGGAGCAGTACTTC,CASSQGLAAREQYF
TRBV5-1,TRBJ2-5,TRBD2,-,TGCGCCAGCAGCTTAAGGGCTAGCGGGATAGAGACCCAGTACTTC,CASSLRASGIETQYF
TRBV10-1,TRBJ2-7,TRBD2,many,TGCGCCAGCAGTGAGTCGAGGGAGCGGGAGTCCTACGAGCAGTACTTC,CASSESRERESYEQYF
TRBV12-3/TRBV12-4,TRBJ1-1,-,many,TGTGCCAGCCGCACTGCACTGCTTAACACTGAAGCTTTCTTT,CASRTALLNTEAFF
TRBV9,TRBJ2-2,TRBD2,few,TGTGCCAGCAGCGTAGATCTTCCTGGGAGGGCCGGGGAGCTGTTTTTT,CASSVDLPGRAGELFF
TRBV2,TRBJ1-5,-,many,TGTGCCAGCCGCACGGAATTGGGCAATCAGCCCCAGCATTTT,CASRTELGNQPQHF
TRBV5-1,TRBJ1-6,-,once,TGCGCCAGCAGCCCACCCGAGCGGAATTCACCCCTCCACTTT,CASSPPERNSPLHF
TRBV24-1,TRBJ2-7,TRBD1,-,TGTGCCACCAGTGATTTGGGGGACAGGGACTACGAGCAGTACTTC,CATSDLGDRDYEQYF
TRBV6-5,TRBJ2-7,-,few,TGTGCCAGCAGTTACCCTCGTCTACGAACGCAGTACTTC,CASSYPRLRTQYF
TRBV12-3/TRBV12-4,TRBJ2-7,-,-,TGTGCCAGCAGACCCCTAGCCCAGCAATCCTACGAGCAGTACTTC,CASRPLAQQSYEQYF
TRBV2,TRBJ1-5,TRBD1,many,TGTGCCAGCAGCGCAGACAGGGGACGTCAGCCCCAGCATTTT,CASSADRGRQPQHF
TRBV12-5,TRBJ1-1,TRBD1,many,TGTGCTAGTGCCGAGACAGGGGACACTGAAGCTTTCTTT,CASAETGDTEAFF
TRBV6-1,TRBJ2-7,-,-,TGTGCCAGCAACCGACGCCCCCCACGGCAAGGCTACGAGCAGTACTTC,CASNRRPPRQGYEQYF
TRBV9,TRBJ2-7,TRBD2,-,TGTGCCAGCAGCGTAGAGGGGACTAGCGGGAGCTACGAGCAGTACTTC,CASSVEGTSGSYEQYF
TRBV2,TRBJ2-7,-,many,TGTGCCAGCAGTGATCAGGGGCAAAACTACGAGCAGTACTTC,CASSDQGQNYEQYF
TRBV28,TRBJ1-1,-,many,TGTGCCAGCAGTTTAGGAGGGAGGGGCGCTGAAGCTTTCTTT,CASSLGGRGAEAFF
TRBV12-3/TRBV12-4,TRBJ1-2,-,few,TGTGCCAGCATTTACGCGGGGGGCGCGGGGGGCTACACCTTC,CASIYAGGAGGYTF
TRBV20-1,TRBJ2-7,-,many,TGCAGTGCCCAAATGACTAGCTACGAGCAGTACTTC,CSAQMTSYEQYF